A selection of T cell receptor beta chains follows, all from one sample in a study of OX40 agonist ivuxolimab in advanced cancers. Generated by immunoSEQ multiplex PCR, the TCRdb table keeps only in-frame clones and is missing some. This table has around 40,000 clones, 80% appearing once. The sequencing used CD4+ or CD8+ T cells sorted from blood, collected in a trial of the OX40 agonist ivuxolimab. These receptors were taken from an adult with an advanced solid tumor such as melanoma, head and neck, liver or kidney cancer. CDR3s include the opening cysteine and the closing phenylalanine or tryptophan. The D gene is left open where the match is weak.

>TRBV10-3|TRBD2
CATKERESTAYEQYF
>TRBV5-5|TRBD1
CASSRDRANSNQPQHF
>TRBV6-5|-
CASSYQSGGHEQYF
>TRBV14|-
CASSQDRHYGYTF
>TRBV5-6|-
CASSEKRNRVGQPQHF
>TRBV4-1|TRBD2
CASSHQGLAATYEQYF
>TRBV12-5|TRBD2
CASGPGLDYYNIDEQFF
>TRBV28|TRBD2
CASSLWELAGGPGELFF
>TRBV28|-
CASRKGGILLNYGYTF
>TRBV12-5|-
CARNLWGEQYF
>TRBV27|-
CASRSAGSSGNTIYF
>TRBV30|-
CAWSTRTGVNNEQFF
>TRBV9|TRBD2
CASSPERRTSGGNEQFF
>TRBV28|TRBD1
CASSLFGTGVRWAFF
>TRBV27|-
CASRRGLNEKLFF
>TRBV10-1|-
CASSAAQGRGYTF
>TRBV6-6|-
CASSFQIQGYEQYF
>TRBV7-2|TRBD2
CASSSYPRGGETQYF
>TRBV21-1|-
CASSKEPRTGEQYF
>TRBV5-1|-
CASSFENSQFF
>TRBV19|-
CASNRSARRSNQPQHF
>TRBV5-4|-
CASSLGQGRFGANVLTF
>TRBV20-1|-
CSARPHIF
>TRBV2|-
CASSEENVRVGEKLFF
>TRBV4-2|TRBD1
CASSLGTGVHEQYF
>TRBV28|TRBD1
CASSTTGTGTDTQYF
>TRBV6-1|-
CASIEGGSYNEQFF
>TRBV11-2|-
CASSLFLGWRNEKLFF
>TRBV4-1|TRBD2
CASSLKGTSGSSADTQYF
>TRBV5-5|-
CASSLGRDRLYGYTF
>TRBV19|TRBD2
CASSVVRTAGGEQYF
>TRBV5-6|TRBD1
CASSPMTGGGGYNEQFF